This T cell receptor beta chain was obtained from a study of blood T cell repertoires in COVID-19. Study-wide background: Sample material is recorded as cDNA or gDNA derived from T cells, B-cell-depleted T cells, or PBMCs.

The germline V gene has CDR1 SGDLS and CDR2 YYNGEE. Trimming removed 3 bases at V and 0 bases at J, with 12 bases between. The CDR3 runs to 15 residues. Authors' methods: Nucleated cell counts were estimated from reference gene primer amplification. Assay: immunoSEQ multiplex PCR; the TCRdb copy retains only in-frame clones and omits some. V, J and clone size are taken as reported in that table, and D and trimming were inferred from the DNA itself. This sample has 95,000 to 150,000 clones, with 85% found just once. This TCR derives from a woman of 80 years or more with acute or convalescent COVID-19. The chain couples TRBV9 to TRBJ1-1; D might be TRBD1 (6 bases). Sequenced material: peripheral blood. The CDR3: CASSARWDMNTEAFF. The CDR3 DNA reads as TGTGCCAGCAGCGCAAGGTGGGACATGAACACTGAAGCTTTCTTT.